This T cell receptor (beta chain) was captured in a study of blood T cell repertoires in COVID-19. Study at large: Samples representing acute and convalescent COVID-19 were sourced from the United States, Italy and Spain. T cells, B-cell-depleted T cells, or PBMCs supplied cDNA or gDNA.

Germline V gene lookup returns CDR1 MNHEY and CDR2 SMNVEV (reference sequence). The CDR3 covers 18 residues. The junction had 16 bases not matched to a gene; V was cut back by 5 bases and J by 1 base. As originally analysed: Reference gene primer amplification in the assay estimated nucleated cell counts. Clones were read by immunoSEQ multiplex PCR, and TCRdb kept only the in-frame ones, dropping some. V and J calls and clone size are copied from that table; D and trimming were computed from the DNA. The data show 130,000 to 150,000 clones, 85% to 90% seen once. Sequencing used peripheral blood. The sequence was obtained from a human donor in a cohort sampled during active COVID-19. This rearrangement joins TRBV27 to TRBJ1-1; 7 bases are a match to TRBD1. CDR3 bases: TGTGCCAGCAGTACCCGGGACAGCTTGAAACTTAGGAACACTGAAGCTTTCTTT. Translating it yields CASSTRDSLKLRNTEAFF.